Each of the 4 T cell receptor beta chains below was sequenced from the same sample in a study of T cells after posttransplantation cyclophosphamide (dated by TCRdb to 2016 to 2018). Receptor amplification or capture employed the immunoSEQ multiplex PCR assay. What TCRdb holds here is the immuneACCESS table cut down to in-frame rearrangements. Part of the clones is not present; checked against another copy, under half of the missing clones reflect an unresolved V gene, and the others are unexplained. The sample table lists about 20,000 clones, 80% to 90% of them with a count of one. In total, the top ten clones hold 1.5% to 2% of the sample. The control group consisted of about a dozen patients who received myeloablative marrow transplants with methotrexate plus a calcineurin inhibitor and who were sampled 1 year after transplant. The material was PBMCs, obtained less than 400 days after allogeneic stem cell transplant with calcineurin inhibitor and methotrexate. These receptors were obtained from a female patient in her 30s who received an allogeneic stem cell transplant from an unrelated donor, was CMV-positive, and had acute and chronic GVHD. After a transplant, some of the T cells may come from the graft donor.

This chain uses TRBV9 with TRBJ2-5; 10 nucleotides line up with TRBD2. Germline V lookup: CDR1 SGDLS, CDR2 YYNGEE. The CDR3 length is 16 residues. The V gene end was trimmed by 4 bases and the J gene end by 5 bases; junction bases not matched to a gene: 11. The CDR3 here is CASSSPQLAGWETQYF. CDR3 coding DNA: TGTGCCAGCAGCTCCCCCCAACTAGCGGGATGGGAGACCCAGTACTTC.

This clone was observed a handful of times. V is TRBV5-4 and J is TRBJ1-2; the D gene is possibly TRBD1 (6 bases). The germline V gene encodes CDR1 SGHNT and CDR2 YYREEE (reference sequence). Trimming removed 5 bases at V and 6 bases at J, with 11 bases between. This CDR3 is built from 12 residues. This chain's CDR3 is CASSSRDNGYTF. In DNA form, the CDR3 reads TGTGCCAGCAGTTCACGGGACAATGGCTACACCTTC.

V usage is TRBV18 and J usage is TRBJ2-3; 7 nucleotides agree with TRBD2. CDR1 KGHSH and CDR2 LQKENI come from the germline V gene. V was pared by 0 bases and J by 1 base, with 1 base of the junction left unmatched. The CDR3 has 15 residues. CDR3 in amino acids: CASSPPGGGTDTQYF. CDR3 bases: TGTGCCAGCTCACCACCGGGGGGGGGCACAGATACGCAGTATTTT.

V gene TRBV7-3 combines with J gene TRBJ2-3; no reliable D call. In germline, CDR1 is SGHTA, CDR2 FQGTGA. The V and J ends lost 5 bases and 7 bases respectively, with 13 bases between them. This CDR3 region has 13 residues. Here the CDR3 reads CASSPGDLYTQYF. CDR3 coding DNA: TGTGCCAGCAGCCCCGGAGACCTCTATACGCAGTATTTT.